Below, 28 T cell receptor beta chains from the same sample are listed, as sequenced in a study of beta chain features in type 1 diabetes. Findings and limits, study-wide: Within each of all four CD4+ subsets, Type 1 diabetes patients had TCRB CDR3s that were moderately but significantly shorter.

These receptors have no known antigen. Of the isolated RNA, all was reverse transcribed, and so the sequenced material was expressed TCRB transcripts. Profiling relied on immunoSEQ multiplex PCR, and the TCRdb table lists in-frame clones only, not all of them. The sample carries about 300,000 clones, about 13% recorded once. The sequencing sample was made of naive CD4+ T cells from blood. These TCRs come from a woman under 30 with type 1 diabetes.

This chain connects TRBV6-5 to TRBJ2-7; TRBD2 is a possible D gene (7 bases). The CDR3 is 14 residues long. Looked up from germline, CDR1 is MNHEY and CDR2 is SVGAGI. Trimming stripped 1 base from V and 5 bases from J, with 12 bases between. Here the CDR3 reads CASSYLGEGDEQYF. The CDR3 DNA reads TGTGCCAGCAGTTACTTAGGGGAGGGGGACGAGCAGTACTTC.

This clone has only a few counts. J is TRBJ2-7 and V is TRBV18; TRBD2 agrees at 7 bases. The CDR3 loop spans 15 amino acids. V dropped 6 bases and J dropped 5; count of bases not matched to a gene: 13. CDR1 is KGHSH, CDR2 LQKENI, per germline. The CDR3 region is CASSSGTPDGDEQYV. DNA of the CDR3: TGTGCCAGCTCCAGCGGGACCCCGGATGGGGACGAGCAGTACGTC.

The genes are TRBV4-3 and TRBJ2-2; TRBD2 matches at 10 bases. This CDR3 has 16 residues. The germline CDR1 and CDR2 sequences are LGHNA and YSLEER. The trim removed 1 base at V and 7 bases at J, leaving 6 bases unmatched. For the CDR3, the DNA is TGCGCCAGCAGCCAAGTCAGCGGGAGGGCCGTCGGGGAGCTGTTTTTT. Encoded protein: CASSQVSGRAVGELFF.

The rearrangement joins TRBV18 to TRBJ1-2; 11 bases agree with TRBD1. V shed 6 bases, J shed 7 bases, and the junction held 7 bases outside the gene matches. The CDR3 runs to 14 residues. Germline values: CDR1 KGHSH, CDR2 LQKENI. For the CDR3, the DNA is TGTGCCAGCTCCCCGGACAGGGGGCGTCCTGGCTACACCTTC. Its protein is CASSPDRGRPGYTF.

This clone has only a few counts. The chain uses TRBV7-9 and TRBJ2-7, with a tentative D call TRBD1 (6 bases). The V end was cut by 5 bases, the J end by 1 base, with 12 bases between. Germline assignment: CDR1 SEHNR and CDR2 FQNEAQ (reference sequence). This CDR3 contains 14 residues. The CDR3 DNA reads TGTGCCAGCAGCCTGGGACATCAATCCTACGAGCAGTACTTC. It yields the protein CASSLGHQSYEQYF.

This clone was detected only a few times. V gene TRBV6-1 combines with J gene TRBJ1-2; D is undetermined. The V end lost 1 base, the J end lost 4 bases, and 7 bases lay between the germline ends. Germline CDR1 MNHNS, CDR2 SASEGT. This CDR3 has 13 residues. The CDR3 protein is CASSEGLLYGYTF. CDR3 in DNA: TGTGCCAGCAGTGAAGGACTGCTCTATGGCTACACCTTC.

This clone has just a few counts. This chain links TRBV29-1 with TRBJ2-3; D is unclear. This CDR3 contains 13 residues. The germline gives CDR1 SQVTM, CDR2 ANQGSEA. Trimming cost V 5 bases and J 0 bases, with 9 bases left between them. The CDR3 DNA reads TGCAGCGTTTCGGGTGCTAGCACAGATACGCAGTATTTT. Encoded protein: CSVSGASTDTQYF.

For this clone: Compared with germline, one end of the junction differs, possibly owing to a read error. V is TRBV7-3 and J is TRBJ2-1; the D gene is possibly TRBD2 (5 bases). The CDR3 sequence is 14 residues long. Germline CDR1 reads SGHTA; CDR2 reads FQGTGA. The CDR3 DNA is TGTGCCAGCAGCTCCTCGGACTCCTCCAATGAGCAGTTCTTC. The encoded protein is CASSSSDSSNEQFF.

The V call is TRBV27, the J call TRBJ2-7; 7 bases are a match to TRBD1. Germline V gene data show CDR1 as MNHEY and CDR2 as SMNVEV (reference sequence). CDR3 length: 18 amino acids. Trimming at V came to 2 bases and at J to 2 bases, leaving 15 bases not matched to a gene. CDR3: CASSLMGTVIRFPYEQYF. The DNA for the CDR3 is TGTGCCAGCAGTTTAATGGGGACAGTCATCAGATTCCCCTACGAGCAGTACTTC.

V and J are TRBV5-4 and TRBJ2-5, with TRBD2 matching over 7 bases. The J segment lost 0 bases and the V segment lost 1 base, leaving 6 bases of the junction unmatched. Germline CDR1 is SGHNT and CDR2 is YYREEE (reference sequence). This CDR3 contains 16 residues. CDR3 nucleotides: TGTGCCAGCAGCTTGTTGAGCGGGAATCACCAAGAGACCCAGTACTTC. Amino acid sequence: CASSLLSGNHQETQYF.

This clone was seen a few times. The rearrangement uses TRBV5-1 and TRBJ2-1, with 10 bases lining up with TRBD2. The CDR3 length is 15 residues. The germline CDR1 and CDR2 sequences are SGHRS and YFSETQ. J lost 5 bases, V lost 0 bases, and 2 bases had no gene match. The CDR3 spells CASSLGTSGHNEQFF. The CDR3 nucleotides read TGCGCCAGCAGCTTGGGGACTAGCGGCCACAATGAGCAGTTCTTC.

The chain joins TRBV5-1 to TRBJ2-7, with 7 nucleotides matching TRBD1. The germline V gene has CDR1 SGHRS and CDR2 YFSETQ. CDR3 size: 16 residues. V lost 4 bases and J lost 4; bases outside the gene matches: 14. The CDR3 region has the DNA TGCGCCAGCAGCGAAGGACAGGCCCAGGTAATTTACGAGCAGTACTTC. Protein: CASSEGQAQVIYEQYF. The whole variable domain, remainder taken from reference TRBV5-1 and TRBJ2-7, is KAGVTQTPRYLIKTRGQQVTLSCSPISGHRSVSWYQQTPGQGLQFLFEYFSETQRNKGNFPGRFSGRQFSNSRSEMNVSTLELGDSALYLCASSEGQAQVIYEQYFGPGTRLTVT.

The CDR3 nucleotides read TGTGCCAGCAGCTTAGCGTATGATCAGTATAGCACAGATACGCAGTATTTT. Its translation is CASSLAYDQYSTDTQYF. The chain combines TRBV7-9 with TRBJ2-3; D remains unclear. Germline V gene data show CDR1 as SEHNR and CDR2 as FQNEAQ (reference sequence). This CDR3 has 17 amino acids. The V end lost 0 bases, the J end lost 0 bases, and 13 bases lay between the germline ends.

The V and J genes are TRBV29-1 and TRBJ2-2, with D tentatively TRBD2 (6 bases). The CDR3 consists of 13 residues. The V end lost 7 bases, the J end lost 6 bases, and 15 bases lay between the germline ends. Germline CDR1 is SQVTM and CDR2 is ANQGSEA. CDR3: CSARESGAGELFF. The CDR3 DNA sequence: TGCAGCGCCCGGGAGAGTGGGGCCGGGGAGCTGTTTTTT.

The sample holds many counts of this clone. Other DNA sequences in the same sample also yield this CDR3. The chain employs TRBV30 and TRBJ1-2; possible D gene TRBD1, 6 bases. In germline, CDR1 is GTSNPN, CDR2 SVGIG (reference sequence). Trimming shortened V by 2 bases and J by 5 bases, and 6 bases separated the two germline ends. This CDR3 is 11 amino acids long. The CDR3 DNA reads TGTGCCTGGAGTACAGGGTATGGCTACACCTTC. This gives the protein CAWSTGYGYTF.

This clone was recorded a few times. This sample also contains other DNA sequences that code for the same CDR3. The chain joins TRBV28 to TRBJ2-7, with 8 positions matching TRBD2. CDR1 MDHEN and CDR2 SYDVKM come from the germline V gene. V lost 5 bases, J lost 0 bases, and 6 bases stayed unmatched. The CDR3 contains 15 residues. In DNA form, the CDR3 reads TGTGCCAGCAGTCTCGCCGGGACTAGCTCCTACGAGCAGTACTTC. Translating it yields CASSLAGTSSYEQYF.

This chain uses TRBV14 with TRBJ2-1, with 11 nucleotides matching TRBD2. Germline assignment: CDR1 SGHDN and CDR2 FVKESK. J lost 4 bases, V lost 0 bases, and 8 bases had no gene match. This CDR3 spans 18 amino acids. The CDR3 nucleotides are TGTGCCAGCAGCCAAGATTTGGGCCGGACTAGCGGGTACAATGAGCAGTTCTTC. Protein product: CASSQDLGRTSGYNEQFF.

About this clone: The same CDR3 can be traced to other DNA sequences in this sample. The CDR3 DNA sequence: TGCGCCAGCAGCTTGGGCGGACAGGGTTACAATGAGCAGTTCTTC. This sequence encodes CASSLGGQGYNEQFF. The V and J genes are TRBV5-1 and TRBJ2-1, with TRBD1 matching over 8 bases. V lost 0 bases, J lost 4 bases, and 3 bases stayed unmatched. Germline V CDR1 and CDR2: SGHRS, YFSETQ. There are 15 residues in the CDR3.

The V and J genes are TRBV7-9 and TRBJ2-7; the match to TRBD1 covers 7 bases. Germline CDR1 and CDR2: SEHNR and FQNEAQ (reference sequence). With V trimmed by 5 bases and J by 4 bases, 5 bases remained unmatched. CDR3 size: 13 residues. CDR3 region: CASSAGTAYEQYV. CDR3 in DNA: TGTGCCAGCAGCGCCGGGACAGCTTACGAGCAGTACGTC.

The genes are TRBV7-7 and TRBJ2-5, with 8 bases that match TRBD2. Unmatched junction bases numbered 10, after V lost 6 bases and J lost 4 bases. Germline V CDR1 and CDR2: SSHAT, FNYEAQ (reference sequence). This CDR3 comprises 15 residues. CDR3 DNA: TGTGCCAGCAGTCCCGGGGGGGGATCTTCAGAGACCCAGTACTTC. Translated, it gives CASSPGGGSSETQYF.

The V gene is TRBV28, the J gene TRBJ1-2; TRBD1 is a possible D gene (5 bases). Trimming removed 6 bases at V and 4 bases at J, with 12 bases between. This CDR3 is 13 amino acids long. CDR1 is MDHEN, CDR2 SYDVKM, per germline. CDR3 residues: CASSTPGFYGYTF. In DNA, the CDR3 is TGTGCCAGCAGCACCCCAGGGTTCTATGGCTACACCTTC.

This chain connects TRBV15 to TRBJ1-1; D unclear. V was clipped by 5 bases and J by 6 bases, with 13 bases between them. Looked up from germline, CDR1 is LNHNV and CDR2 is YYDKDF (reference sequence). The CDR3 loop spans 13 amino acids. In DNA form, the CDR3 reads TGTGCCACCAGCCGAGGAGCCGGGGCTGAAGCTTTCTTT. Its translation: CATSRGAGAEAFF.

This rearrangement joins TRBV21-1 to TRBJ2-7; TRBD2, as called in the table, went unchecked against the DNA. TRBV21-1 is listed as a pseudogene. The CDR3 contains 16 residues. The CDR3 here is CASSLQPGLHSYEQYV. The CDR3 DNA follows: TGTGCCAGCAGCCTTCAACCGGGTTTACACTCCTACGAGCAGTACGTC.

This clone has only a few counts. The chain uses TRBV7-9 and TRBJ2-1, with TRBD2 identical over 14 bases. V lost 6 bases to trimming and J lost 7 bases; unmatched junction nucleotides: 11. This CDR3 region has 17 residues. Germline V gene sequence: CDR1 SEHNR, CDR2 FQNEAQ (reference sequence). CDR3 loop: CASRPGLAGGLVNEQFF. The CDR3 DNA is TGTGCCAGCAGACCTGGACTAGCGGGAGGTCTGGTTAATGAGCAGTTCTTC.

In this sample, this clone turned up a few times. CDR3 protein: CASTLKSYNEQFF. The DNA for the CDR3 is TGTGCCAGCACACTGAAGTCCTACAATGAGCAGTTCTTC. V usage is TRBV28 and J usage is TRBJ2-1, with D hard to call. CDR1 MDHEN and CDR2 SYDVKM come from the germline V gene. The CDR3 runs to 13 residues. The V end lost 7 bases, the J end lost 1 base, and 8 bases lay between the germline ends.

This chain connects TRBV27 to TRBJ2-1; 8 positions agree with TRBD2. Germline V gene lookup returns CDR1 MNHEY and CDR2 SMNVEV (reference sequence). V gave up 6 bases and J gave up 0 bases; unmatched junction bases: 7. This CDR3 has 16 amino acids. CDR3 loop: CASSWTSRSSYNEQFF. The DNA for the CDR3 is TGTGCCAGCAGCTGGACTAGCAGAAGCTCCTACAATGAGCAGTTCTTC.

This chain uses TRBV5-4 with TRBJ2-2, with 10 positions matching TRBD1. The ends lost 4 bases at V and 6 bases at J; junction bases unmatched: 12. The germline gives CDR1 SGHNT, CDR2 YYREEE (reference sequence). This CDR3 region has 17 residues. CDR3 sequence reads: CASSDRGQGLVAGELFF. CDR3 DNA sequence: TGTGCCAGCAGCGACCGGGGACAGGGGTTGGTCGCCGGGGAGCTGTTTTTT.

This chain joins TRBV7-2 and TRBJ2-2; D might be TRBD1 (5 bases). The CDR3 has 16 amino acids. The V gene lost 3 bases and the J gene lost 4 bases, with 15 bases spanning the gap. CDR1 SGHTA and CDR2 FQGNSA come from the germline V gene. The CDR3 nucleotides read TGTGCCAGCAGCTTCAATCCAGGGTCGGCCACCGGGGAGCTGTTTTTT. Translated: CASSFNPGSATGELFF.